This T cell receptor (beta chain) was sequenced for a study of T-cell memory formation after mild COVID-19. TCRdb processed the 5' RACE reads anew with MiXCR; each CDR3 protein has one entry. The sample carries 450,000 to 650,000 distinct CDR3 sequences, roughly 21% recorded once. The table lists this clonotype with a few counts. This clonotype was obtained from an adult woman who had mild COVID-19 (a few samples of this study predate the infection). Cell type and time point are not known. Sequenced sample: PBMCs or a T cell subset sorted from them (not recorded which).

CDR3 loop: CATSRDRRSANPSGNTIYF. As DNA, the CDR3 is TGTGCCACCAGCAGAGATCGTAGGTCCGCAAACCCCTCTGGAAACACCATATATTTT. This chain joins TRBV15 and TRBJ1-3; no reliable D call. Germline V gene lookup returns CDR1 LNHNV and CDR2 YYDKDF (reference sequence). Trimming took 0 bases from V and 0 from J, leaving 18 bases between them. This CDR3 spans 19 amino acids.